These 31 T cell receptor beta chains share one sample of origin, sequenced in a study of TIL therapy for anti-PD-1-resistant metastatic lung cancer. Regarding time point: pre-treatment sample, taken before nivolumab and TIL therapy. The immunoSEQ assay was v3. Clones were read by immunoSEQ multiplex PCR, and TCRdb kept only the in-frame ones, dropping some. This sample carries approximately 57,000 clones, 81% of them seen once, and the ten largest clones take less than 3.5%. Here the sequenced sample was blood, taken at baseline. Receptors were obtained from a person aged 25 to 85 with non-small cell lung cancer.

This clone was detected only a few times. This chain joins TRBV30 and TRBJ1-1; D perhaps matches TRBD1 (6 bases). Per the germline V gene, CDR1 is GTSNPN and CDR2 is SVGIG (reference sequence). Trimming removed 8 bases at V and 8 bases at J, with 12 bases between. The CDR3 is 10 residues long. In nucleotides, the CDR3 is TGTGCCCAATGGGGGGCCGAAGCTTTCTTT. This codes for CAQWGAEAFF.

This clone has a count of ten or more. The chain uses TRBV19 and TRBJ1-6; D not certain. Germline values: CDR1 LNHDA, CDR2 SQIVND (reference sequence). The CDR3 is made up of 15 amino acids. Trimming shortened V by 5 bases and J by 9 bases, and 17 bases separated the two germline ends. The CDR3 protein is CASSVPGEGGSPLHF. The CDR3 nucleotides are TGTGCCAGTAGTGTCCCGGGAGAGGGAGGTTCACCCCTCCACTTT. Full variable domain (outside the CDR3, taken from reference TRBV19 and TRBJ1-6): DGGITQSPKYLFRKEGQNVTLSCEQNLNHDAMYWYRQDPGQGLRLIYYSQIVNDFQKGDIAEGYSVSREKKESFPLTVTSAQKNPTAFYLCASSVPGEGGSPLHFGNGTRLTVT.

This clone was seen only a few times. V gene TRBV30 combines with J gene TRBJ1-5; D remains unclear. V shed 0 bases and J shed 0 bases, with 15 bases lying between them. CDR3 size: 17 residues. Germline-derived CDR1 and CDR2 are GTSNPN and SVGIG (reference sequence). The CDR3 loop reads CAWSVNRAEGSNQPQHF. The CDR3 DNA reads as TGTGCCTGGAGTGTAAACCGGGCCGAAGGTAGCAATCAGCCCCAGCATTTT.

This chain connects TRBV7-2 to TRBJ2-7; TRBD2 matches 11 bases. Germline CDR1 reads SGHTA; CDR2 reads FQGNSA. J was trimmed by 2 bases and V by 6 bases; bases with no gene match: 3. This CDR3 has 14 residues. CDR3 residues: CASRLSGGAYEQYF. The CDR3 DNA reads TGTGCCAGCAGGCTTAGCGGGGGGGCCTACGAGCAGTACTTC.

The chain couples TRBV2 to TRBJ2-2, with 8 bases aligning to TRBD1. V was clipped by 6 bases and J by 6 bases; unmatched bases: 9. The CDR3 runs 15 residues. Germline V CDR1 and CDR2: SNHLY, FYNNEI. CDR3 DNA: TGTGCCAGCAGCTTTCAGGGGGCCGGGGCCGGGGAGCTGTTTTTT. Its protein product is CASSFQGAGAGELFF.

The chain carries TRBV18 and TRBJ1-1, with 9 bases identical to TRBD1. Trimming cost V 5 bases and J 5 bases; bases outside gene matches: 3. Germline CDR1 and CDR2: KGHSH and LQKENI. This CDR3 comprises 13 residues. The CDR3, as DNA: TGTGCCAGCTCAACAGGACAGGGGACTGAAGCTTTCTTT. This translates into CASSTGQGTEAFF.

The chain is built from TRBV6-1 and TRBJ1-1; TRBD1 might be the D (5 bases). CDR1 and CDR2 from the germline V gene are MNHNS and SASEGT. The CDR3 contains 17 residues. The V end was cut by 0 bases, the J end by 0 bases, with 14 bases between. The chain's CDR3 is CASSEARGGDMNTEAFF. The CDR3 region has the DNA TGTGCCAGCAGTGAAGCGCGGGGGGGAGACATGAACACTGAAGCTTTCTTT.

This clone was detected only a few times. The DNA for the CDR3 is TGTGCCAGCAGTTACGCCAACAAGGGGGTACACCAGCCCCAGCATTTT. Its translation: CASSYANKGVHQPQHF. The J gene is TRBJ1-5, the V gene TRBV6-2 or TRBV6-3, with D possibly being TRBD1 (6 bases). V lost 2 bases, J lost 7 bases, and 18 bases lay in between. Germline V CDR1 and CDR2: MNHEY, SVGEGT. There are 16 residues in the CDR3.

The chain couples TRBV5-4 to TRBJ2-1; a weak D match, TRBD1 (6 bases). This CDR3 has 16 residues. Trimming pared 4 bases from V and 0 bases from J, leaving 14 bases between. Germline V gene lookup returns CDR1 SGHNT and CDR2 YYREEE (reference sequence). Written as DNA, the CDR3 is TGTGCCAGCAGCGTGGGGGCCCCAAGCTCCTACAATGAGCAGTTCTTC. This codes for CASSVGAPSSYNEQFF.

CDR3 bases: TGTGCCAGCAGAGGGGCCGGGGAGCAGGAGCAGTACTTC. It yields the protein CASRGAGEQEQYF. The J gene is TRBJ2-7, the V gene TRBV27, with D perhaps being TRBD1 or TRBD2 (5 bases each). Trimming took off 6 bases at V and 7 bases at J, with 16 bases between the two ends. The germline V gene has CDR1 MNHEY and CDR2 SMNVEV (reference sequence). The CDR3 loop spans 13 amino acids.

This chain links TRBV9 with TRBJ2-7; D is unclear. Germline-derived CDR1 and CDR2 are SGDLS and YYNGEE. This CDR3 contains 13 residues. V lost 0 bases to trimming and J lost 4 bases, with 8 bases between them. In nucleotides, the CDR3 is TGTGCCAGCAGCGTAGGTGGTCGGTACGAGCAGTACTTC. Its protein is CASSVGGRYEQYF.

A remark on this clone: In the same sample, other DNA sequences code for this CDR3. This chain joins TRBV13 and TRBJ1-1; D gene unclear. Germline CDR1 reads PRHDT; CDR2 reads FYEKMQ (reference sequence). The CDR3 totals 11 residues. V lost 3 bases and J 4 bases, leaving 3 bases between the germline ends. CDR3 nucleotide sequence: TGTGCCAGCAGCTTTTCCACTGAAGCTTTCTTT. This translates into CASSFSTEAFF.

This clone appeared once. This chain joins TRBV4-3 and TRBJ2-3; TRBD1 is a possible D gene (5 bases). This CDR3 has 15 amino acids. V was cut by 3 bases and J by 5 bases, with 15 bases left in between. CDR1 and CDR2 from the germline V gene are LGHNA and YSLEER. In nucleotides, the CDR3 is TGCGCCAGCAGCCATCTGGGCAGGGAAAAAGATACGCAGTATTTT. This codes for CASSHLGREKDTQYF.

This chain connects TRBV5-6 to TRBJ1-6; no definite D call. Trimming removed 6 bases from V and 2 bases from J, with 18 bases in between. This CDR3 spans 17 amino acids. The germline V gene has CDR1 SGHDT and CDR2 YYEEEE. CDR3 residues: CASTDMLNSAYNSPLHF. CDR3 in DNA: TGTGCCAGCACCGACATGCTTAATAGCGCCTATAATTCACCCCTCCACTTT. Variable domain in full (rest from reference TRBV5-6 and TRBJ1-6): DAGVTQSPTHLIKTRGQQVTLRCSPKSGHDTVSWYQQALGQGPQFIFQYYEEEERQRGNFPDRFSGHQFPNYSSELNVNALLLGDSALYLCASTDMLNSAYNSPLHFGNGTRLTVT.

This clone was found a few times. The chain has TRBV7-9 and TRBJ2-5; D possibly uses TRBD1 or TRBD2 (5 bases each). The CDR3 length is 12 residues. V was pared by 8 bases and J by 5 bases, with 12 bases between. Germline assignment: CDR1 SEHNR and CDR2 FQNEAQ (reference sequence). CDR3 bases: TGTGCCAGCTGTAGGGGAGTGGAGACCCAGTACTTC. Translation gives CASCRGVETQYF.

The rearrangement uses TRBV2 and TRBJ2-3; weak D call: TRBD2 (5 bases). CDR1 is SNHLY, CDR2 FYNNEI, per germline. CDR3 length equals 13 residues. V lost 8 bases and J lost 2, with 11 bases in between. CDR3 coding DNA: TGTGCCAGCGGGAGCGGTTTCACAGATACGCAGTATTTT. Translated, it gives CASGSGFTDTQYF.

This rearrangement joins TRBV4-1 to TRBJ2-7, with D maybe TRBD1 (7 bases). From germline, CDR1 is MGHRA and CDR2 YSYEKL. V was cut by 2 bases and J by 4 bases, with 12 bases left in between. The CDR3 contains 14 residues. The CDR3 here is CASSQQSGGYEQYF. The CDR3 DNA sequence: TGCGCCAGCAGCCAACAGTCAGGGGGGTACGAGCAGTACTTC.

DNA of the CDR3: TGTGCCAGCAGCCCTAGGGGAACCGGGACTGTAACGGCACAGCCCCAGCATTTT. This sequence encodes CASSPRGTGTVTAQPQHF. The chain has TRBV6-2 or TRBV6-3 and TRBJ1-5, with a possible D match to TRBD1 (5 bases). Deletions cut 6 bases from V and 7 bases from J, with 28 bases between. Per germline, CDR1 MNHEY and CDR2 SVGEGT. The CDR3 loop spans 18 amino acids.

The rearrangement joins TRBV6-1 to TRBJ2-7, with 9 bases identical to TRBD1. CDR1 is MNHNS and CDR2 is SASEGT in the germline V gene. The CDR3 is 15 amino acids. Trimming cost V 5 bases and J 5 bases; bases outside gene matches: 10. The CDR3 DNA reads TGTGCCAGCAGTTCGTTGGGACAGGGTACGAACGAGCAGTACTTC. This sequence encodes CASSSLGQGTNEQYF.

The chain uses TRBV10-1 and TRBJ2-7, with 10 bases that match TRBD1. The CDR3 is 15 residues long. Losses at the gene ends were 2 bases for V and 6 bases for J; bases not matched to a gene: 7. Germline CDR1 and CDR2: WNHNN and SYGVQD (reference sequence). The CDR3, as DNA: TGCGCCAGCAGTGAGGGGACAGGGGCCTTGGCCGAGCAGTACTTC. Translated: CASSEGTGALAEQYF.

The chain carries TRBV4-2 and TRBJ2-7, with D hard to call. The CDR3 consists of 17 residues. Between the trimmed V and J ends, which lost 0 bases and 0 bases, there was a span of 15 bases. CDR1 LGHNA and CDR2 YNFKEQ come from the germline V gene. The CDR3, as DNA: TGTGCCAGCAGCCAAGATGCCCTTGCCCGTAGCTCCTACGAGCAGTACTTC. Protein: CASSQDALARSSYEQYF.

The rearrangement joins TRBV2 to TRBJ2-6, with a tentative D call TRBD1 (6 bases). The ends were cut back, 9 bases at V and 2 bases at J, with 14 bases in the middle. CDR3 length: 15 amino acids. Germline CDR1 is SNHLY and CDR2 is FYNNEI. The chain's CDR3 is CARNPAGAGANVLTF. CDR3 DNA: TGTGCCAGAAATCCAGCAGGGGCTGGGGCCAACGTCCTGACTTTC.

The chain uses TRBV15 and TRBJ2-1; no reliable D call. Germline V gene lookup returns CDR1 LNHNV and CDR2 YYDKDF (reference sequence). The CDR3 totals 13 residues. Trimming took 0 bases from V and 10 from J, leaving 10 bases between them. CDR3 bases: TGTGCCACCAGCAGAGATCCGGATGAAGAGCAGTTCTTC. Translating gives CATSRDPDEEQFF.

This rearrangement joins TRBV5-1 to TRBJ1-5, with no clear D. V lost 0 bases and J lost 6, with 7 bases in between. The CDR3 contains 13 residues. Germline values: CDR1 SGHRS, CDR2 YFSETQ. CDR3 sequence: CASSLEPGQPQHF. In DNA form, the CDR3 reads TGCGCCAGCAGCTTGGAACCTGGTCAGCCCCAGCATTTT. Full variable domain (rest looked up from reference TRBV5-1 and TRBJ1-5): KAGVTQTPRYLIKTRGQQVTLSCSPISGHRSVSWYQQTPGQGLQFLFEYFSETQRNKGNFPGRFSGRQFSNSRSEMNVSTLELGDSALYLCASSLEPGQPQHFGDGTRLSIL.

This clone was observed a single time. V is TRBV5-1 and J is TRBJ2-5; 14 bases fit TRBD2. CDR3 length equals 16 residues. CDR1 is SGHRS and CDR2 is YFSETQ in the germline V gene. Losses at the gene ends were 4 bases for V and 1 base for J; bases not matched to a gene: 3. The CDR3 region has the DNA TGCGCCAGCAGCACCGGGACTAGCGGGAGCCAAGAGACCCAGTACTTC. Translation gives CASSTGTSGSQETQYF.

The CDR3 sequence is CASSPGGDYGYTF. CDR3 DNA: TGTGCCAGCAGCCCGGGGGGGGACTATGGCTACACCTTC. This chain uses TRBV16 with TRBJ1-2; D perhaps matches TRBD1 (5 bases). Trimming took off 4 bases at V and 3 bases at J, with 9 bases between the two ends. This CDR3 is built from 13 residues. CDR1 is KGHSY, CDR2 FQNENV, per germline. Full variable domain (missing parts from reference TRBV16 and TRBJ1-2): GEEVAQTPKHLVRGEGQKAKLYCAPIKGHSYVFWYQQVLKNEFKFLISFQNENVFDETGMPKERFSAKCLPNSPCSLEIQATKLEDSAVYFCASSPGGDYGYTFGSGTRLTVV.

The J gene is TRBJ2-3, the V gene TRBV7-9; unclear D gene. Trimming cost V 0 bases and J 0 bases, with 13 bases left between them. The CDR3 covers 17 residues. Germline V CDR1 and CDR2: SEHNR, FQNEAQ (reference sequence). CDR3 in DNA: TGTGCCAGCAGCTTAGCAACCTATGAGATTAGCACAGATACGCAGTATTTT. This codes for CASSLATYEISTDTQYF. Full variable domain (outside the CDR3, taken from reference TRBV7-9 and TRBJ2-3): DTGVSQNPRHKITKRGQNVTFRCDPISEHNRLYWYRQTLGQGPEFLTYFQNEAQLEKSRLLSDRFSAERPKGSFSTLEIQRTEQGDSAMYLCASSLATYEISTDTQYFGPGTRLTVL.

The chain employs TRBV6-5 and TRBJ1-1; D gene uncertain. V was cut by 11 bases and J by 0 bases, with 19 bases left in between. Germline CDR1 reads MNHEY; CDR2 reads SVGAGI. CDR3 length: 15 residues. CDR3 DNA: TGTGCCTCCCTCCCCCTGACGAAGTTGAACACTGAAGCTTTCTTT. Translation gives CASLPLTKLNTEAFF.

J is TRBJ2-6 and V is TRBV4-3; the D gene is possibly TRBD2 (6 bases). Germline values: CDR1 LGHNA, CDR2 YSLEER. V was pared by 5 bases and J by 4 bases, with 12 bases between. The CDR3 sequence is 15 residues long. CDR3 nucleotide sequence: TGCGCCAGCAGCACACACGCGGGAGGGGCCAACGTCCTGACTTTC. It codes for CASSTHAGGANVLTF.

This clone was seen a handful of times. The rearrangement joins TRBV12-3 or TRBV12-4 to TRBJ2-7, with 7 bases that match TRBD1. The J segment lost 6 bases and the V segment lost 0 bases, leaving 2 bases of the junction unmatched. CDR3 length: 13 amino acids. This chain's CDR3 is CASSLAGGSEQYF. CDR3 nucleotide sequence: TGTGCCAGCAGTTTAGCAGGGGGCAGCGAGCAGTACTTC.

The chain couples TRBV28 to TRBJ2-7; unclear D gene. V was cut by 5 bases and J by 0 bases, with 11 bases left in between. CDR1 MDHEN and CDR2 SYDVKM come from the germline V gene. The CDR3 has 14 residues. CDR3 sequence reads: CASSTRRSSYEQYF. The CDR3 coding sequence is TGTGCCAGCAGTACCCGTCGGAGCTCCTACGAGCAGTACTTC.